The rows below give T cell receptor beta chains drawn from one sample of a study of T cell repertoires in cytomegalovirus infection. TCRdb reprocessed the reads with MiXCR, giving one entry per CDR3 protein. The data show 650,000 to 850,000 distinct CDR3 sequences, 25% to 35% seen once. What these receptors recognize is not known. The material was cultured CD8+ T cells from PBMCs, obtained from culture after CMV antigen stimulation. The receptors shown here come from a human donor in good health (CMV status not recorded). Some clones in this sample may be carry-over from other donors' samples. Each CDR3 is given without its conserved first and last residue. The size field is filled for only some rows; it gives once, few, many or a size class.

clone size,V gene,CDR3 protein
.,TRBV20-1,SARILYGTGRYNEQF
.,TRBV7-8,ASSPNRNQPQH
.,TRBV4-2,ASSQRSSGESTDTQY
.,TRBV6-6,ASSYADRYEQL
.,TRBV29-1,SVARSLETGYGYT
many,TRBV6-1,ASSEAGSPEAF
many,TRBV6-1,ASRTGYTGELF
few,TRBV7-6,ASSPPTGTGTIY
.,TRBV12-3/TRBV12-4,ASNYQGADQPQH
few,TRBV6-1,ASSEGRGYEAF